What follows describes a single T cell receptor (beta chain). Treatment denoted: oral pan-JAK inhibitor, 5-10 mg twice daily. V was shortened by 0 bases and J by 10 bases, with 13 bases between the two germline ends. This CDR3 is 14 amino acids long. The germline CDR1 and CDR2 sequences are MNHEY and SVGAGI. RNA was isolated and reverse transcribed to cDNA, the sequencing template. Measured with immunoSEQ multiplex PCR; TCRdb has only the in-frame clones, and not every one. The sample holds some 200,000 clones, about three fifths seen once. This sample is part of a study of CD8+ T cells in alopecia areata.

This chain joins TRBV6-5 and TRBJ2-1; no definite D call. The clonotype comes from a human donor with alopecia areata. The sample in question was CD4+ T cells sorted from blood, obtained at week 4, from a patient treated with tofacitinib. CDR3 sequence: CASSYSTPVHEQFF. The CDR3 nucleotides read TGTGCCAGCAGTTACTCGACCCCAGTTCACGAGCAGTTCTTC.